This TCR beta chain was retrieved from a study of CD8+ T cells in alopecia areata. Treatment given: oral pan-JAK inhibitor, 5-10 mg twice daily. The CDR3 loop spans 15 amino acids. Germline V gene data show CDR1 as MNHNY and CDR2 as SVGAGI (reference sequence). Trimming took 6 bases from V and 9 from J; bases not matched to a gene: 9. Extracted RNA was reverse transcribed into cDNA, the sequencing template. The data were produced by immunoSEQ multiplex PCR, yet TCRdb's version contains in-frame clones alone and is incomplete. The top ten clones hold about 1.7% of a sample with approximately 300,000 clones, 55% to 75% of them seen once.

The chain links TRBV6-6 to TRBJ1-6, with 9 bases aligning to TRBD1. The sample was CD4+ T cells sorted from blood, taken at week 24, from a patient treated with tofacitinib. The clonotype comes from a human donor with alopecia areata. The CDR3 DNA sequence: TGTGCCAGCAGCCAGGGACAGGGTTACGGTTCACCCCTCCACTTT. Translated: CASSQGQGYGSPLHF.